A single sample is the source of the 12 T cell receptor beta chains below, sequenced in a study of cytomegalovirus exposure and HLA in healthy donors. Vbeta (60) and Jbeta (13) primers were used in the PCR. Profiling relied on immunoSEQ multiplex PCR, and the TCRdb table lists in-frame clones only, not all of them. Here the sample spans 150,000 to 200,000 clones, approximately 84% being singletons. What was sequenced was PBMCs. Every receptor here comes from a girl aged 10-17 years in good health and CMV-seropositive.

The chain combines TRBV6-1 with TRBJ1-6; 7 nucleotides align to TRBD1. Germline trimming cut 9 bases from V and 3 bases from J; bases unmatched to any gene: 8. CDR3 size: 15 residues. Per germline, CDR1 MNHNS and CDR2 SASEGT. This CDR3 reads CASWGQNHYNSPLHF. DNA for the CDR3: TGTGCCAGTTGGGGACAGAATCACTATAATTCACCCCTCCACTTT.

The J gene is TRBJ1-2, the V gene TRBV19; 7 positions match TRBD1. With 5 bases clipped from V and 2 bases from J, the junction kept 2 bases outside the gene matches. This CDR3 comprises 13 residues. CDR1 is LNHDA and CDR2 is SQIVND in the germline V gene (reference sequence). Here the CDR3 DNA reads TGTGCCAGTAGTCCCAGGGGGAACTATGGCTACACCTTC. Its protein is CASSPRGNYGYTF.

The genes are TRBV19 and TRBJ2-3; 7 bases align to TRBD1. Germline CDR1 is LNHDA and CDR2 is SQIVND (reference sequence). This CDR3 is 14 amino acids long. V was clipped by 3 bases and J by 5 bases; unmatched bases: 5. CDR3 sequence: CASSINRDRDTQYF. DNA of the CDR3: TGTGCCAGTAGTATTAACCGGGACAGAGATACGCAGTATTTT.

This sequence joins TRBV5-1 and TRBJ2-7; 14 bases map to TRBD2. The CDR3 consists of 19 residues. The junction had 14 bases not matched to a gene; V was cut back by 2 bases and J by 4 bases. CDR1 and CDR2 (germline): SGHRS, YFSETQ. This CDR3 reads CASSFTPGTSGSLGYEQYF. The CDR3 DNA reads TGCGCCAGCAGCTTTACCCCCGGGACTAGCGGGAGTCTCGGTTACGAGCAGTACTTC.

The rearrangement joins TRBV5-4 to TRBJ1-4; a weak D match, TRBD1 (5 bases). V lost 4 bases and J 5 bases, leaving 15 bases between the germline ends. The CDR3 covers 15 residues. Germline V gene lookup returns CDR1 SGHNT and CDR2 YYREEE (reference sequence). DNA for the CDR3: TGTGCCAGCAGCAGCTCTGGGGAGGGGAATGAAAAACTGTTTTTT. It specifies CASSSSGEGNEKLFF.

This rearrangement joins TRBV28 to TRBJ2-7, with D unclear. The CDR3 runs 11 residues. V shed 6 bases and J shed 4 bases, with 7 bases lying between them. Germline assignment: CDR1 MDHEN and CDR2 SYDVKM. CDR3 residues: CASSPRYEQYF. The DNA of the CDR3 is TGTGCCAGCAGCCCCAGGTACGAGCAGTACTTC.

V gene TRBV5-1 combines with J gene TRBJ1-2; weak D call: TRBD1 (5 bases). Germline CDR1 reads SGHRS; CDR2 reads YFSETQ. This CDR3 is 14 amino acids long. Deletions cut 1 base from V and 4 bases from J, with 11 bases between. CDR3 loop: CASSLTQGSYGYTF. The CDR3, as DNA: TGCGCCAGCAGCTTGACCCAGGGATCCTATGGCTACACCTTC. The full variable domain, rest sourced from reference TRBV5-1 and TRBJ1-2, is KAGVTQTPRYLIKTRGQQVTLSCSPISGHRSVSWYQQTPGQGLQFLFEYFSETQRNKGNFPGRFSGRQFSNSRSEMNVSTLELGDSALYLCASSLTQGSYGYTFGSGTRLTVV.

This clone showed up just a few times. V usage is TRBV19 and J usage is TRBJ1-1; 7 bases agree with TRBD1. The V segment lost 4 bases and the J segment 0 bases; nucleotides outside the gene matches: 5. This CDR3 has 15 amino acids. The germline V gene has CDR1 LNHDA and CDR2 SQIVND (reference sequence). The CDR3 nucleotides read TGTGCCAGTAGTAACGACAGGGCCATGAACACTGAAGCTTTCTTT. Translation gives CASSNDRAMNTEAFF.

The chain recombines TRBV10-1 with TRBJ2-1; D is perhaps TRBD2 (5 bases). CDR3 length: 13 amino acids. V lost 2 bases, J lost 5 bases, and 7 bases lay in between. Germline values: CDR1 WNHNN, CDR2 SYGVQD (reference sequence). The CDR3 DNA reads TGCGCCAGCAGTGAGGGGCGGGACAATGAGCAGTTCTTC. Translation gives CASSEGRDNEQFF.

A single count supports this clone. The chain carries TRBV9 and TRBJ2-2, with D possibly being TRBD2 (5 bases). Trimming took 1 base from V and 8 from J, leaving 12 bases between them. This CDR3 is built from 14 residues. Per the germline V gene, CDR1 is SGDLS and CDR2 is YYNGEE. The CDR3 region has the DNA TGTGCCAGCAGCGTATCCGGGGTCGCGGGGGAGCTGTTTTTT. Protein: CASSVSGVAGELFF.

This clone has a handful of counts. The chain recombines TRBV29-1 with TRBJ2-3, with 13 positions matching TRBD2. After removal of 5 bases from V and 0 bases from J, the junction contained 5 bases not matched to a gene. This CDR3 comprises 16 residues. In germline, CDR1 is SQVTM, CDR2 ANQGSEA. The CDR3, as DNA: TGCAGCGTTCAGGGGACTAGCGGGATTAGCACAGATACGCAGTATTTT. It yields the protein CSVQGTSGISTDTQYF.

The V call is TRBV6-4, the J call TRBJ1-2; 8 bases map to TRBD1. Germline values: CDR1 MRHNA, CDR2 SNTAGT. The CDR3 is made up of 15 amino acids. V lost 5 bases to trimming and J lost 2 bases; unmatched junction nucleotides: 7. The CDR3 spells CASSSSGGANYGYTF. The CDR3 DNA follows: TGTGCCAGCAGTTCCTCAGGGGGCGCGAACTATGGCTACACCTTC.